This T cell receptor beta chain comes out of a study of T cell responses to AZD1222 COVID-19 vaccine. Study details: Second-dose schedules of about 4 or about 12 weeks were combined. Broader study findings: It was only after the peak T cell response that any repertoires were sampled. Donors were largely white British and mainly female; clonal diversity was possibly underestimated.

To note about this clone: Antigen specificity is unknown.

The germline V gene has CDR1 SEHNR and CDR2 FQNEAQ (reference sequence). The CDR3 is made up of 15 amino acids. V shed 1 base and J shed 8 bases, with 15 bases lying between them. The method was immunoSEQ multiplex PCR; TCRdb's version includes in-frame clones alone and lacks a portion of them. The data show about 120,000 clones, 85% to 95% seen once. The TCR was taken from an adult in good health. The sample in question was peripheral blood, obtained on day 0 of AZD1222 vaccination. The V call is TRBV7-9, the J call TRBJ2-1; unclear D gene. CDR3 nucleotide sequence: TGTGCCAGCAGCTTAGTGGAGAACCCTACCTATGAGCAGTTCTTC. This encodes CASSLVENPTYEQFF.